In its sample, the clone carrying this TCR beta chain was seen a few times. The data belong to a study of T cells after yellow fever vaccination. Across the study: Fractions low in cell number were prepared with SMART-Seq v4 Ultra Low Input.

The TCR cDNA carried a universal primer site and UMIs from 5'RACE template switching. A single record per CDR3 protein comes from TCRdb applying MiXCR to the 5' RACE reads. The sample holds a few hundred thousand distinct CDR3 sequences; 6.2% are singletons and the top ten take approximately 15%. Germline CDR1 reads MDHEN; CDR2 reads SYDVKM. J lost 0 bases, V lost 6 bases, and 10 bases had no gene match. The CDR3 extends over 16 amino acids. V usage is TRBV28 and J usage is TRBJ2-7; 8 bases agree with TRBD1. The starting material was PBMCs, obtained 5 days after the yellow fever booster vaccination. This clonotype was obtained from a young man who received the YFV17D yellow fever vaccine. In nucleotides, the CDR3 is TGTGCCAGCAGCTACCGACAGGGGATTATCTCCTACGAGCAGTACTTC. It translates to CASSYRQGIISYEQYF.